This TCR beta chain was identified during a study of CXCR3-negative and CXCR3-positive naive CD8 T cells. Study results and caveats: With surface CD5 comparable between naive subsets, TCR strength was estimated using properties derived from the TRB CDR3. Naive cells positive for CXCR3 carried more hydrophobic TRB CDR3s than CXCR3-negative ones.

The libraries of TRB cDNA were prepared using 5' RACE with UMI labels. Reanalyzing the 5' RACE reads, TCRdb keeps one entry per CDR3 protein, without DNA. This sample's clone table lists approximately 96,000 distinct CDR3 sequences. Subsets of CD8+ T cells were each sorted in triplicate at some 300,000 cells apiece. Comment on this clonotype: The antigen remains unidentified.

This TCR was sampled from a human donor in good health. Some clones in this sample may be carry-over from other donors' samples. The sequenced sample consisted of naive CXCR3+ CD8+ T cells from blood. Described subset: CD45RO-CCR7+CD27+CD95- naive CD8+ T cells expressing CXCR3 (TNR3+).

This CDR3 is CASSASTYNEQFF. This rearrangement joins TRBV2 to TRBJ2-1. The CDR3 has 13 amino acids. Germline lookup yields CDR1 SNHLY and CDR2 FYNNEI.